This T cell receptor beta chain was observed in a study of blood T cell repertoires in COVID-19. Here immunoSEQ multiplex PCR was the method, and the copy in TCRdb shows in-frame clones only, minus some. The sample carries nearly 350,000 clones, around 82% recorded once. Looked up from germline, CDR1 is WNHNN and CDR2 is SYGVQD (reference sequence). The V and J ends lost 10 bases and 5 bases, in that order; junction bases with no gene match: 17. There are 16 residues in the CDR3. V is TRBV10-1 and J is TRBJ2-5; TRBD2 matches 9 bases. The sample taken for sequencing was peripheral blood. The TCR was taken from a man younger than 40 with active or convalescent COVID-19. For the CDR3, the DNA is TGCGCCACTGCCGAAAGCGGGGGGCCAAAGAGGGAGACCCAGTACTTC. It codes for CATAESGGPKRETQYF.